The 16 T cell receptor beta chains reported below all come from one sample, sequenced in a study of beta chain features in type 1 diabetes. Study-wide points: The study found moderately but significantly shorter TCRB CDR3s in all four CD4+ subsets of Type 1 diabetes patients.

The isolated RNA, all of it, was reverse transcribed, so expressed TCRB transcripts were what got sequenced. Profiled with immunoSEQ multiplex PCR; TCRdb holds only in-frame clones, not every one. The sample lists about 640,000 clones, around 12% seen once, with 0.09% to 0.15% in the top ten. These receptors' antigens are unknown. The sample consisted of naive CD4+ T cells from blood. Receptor source: a man aged 25 to 40 with type 1 diabetes.

The chain uses TRBV7-9 and TRBJ1-5; the match to TRBD1 covers 7 bases. This CDR3 has 16 amino acids. The ends lost 5 bases at V and 2 bases at J; junction bases unmatched: 9. Germline loops: CDR1 SEHNR, CDR2 FQNEAQ (reference sequence). The CDR3 here is CASSPLGGGGNQPQHF. In DNA form, the CDR3 reads TGTGCCAGCAGCCCCCTGGGAGGGGGCGGCAATCAGCCCCAGCATTTT.

This clone was recorded a few times. The rearrangement joins TRBV7-8 to TRBJ1-1, with D possibly TRBD1 on 6 matching bases. Per germline, CDR1 SGHVS and CDR2 FQNEAQ. This CDR3 has 14 residues. V was trimmed by 3 bases and J by 2 bases, leaving 10 bases between them. The CDR3 DNA reads as TGTGCCAGCAGCTTGGGGGCGTCCAACACTGAAGCTTTCTTT. This gives the protein CASSLGASNTEAFF.

This clone has just a few counts. The chain couples TRBV29-1 to TRBJ1-2; 7 bases map to TRBD1. With V trimmed by 6 bases and J by 6 bases, 10 bases remained unmatched. The germline CDR1 and CDR2 sequences are SQVTM and ANQGSEA. This CDR3 contains 13 residues. The CDR3 DNA is TGCAGCGTCCCGGGACAGCTCAATAATGGCTACACCTTC. Translation: CSVPGQLNNGYTF.

This clone was observed a few times. The rearrangement joins TRBV28 to TRBJ1-2; 8 bases match TRBD1. The CDR3 length is 14 residues. Germline V gene data show CDR1 as MDHEN and CDR2 as SYDVKM. Trimming removed 3 bases from V and 4 bases from J; junction bases left unmatched: 4. CDR3 DNA sequence: TGTGCCAGCAGTTTGCAGGGGGCGGCCTATGGCTACACCTTC. It specifies CASSLQGAAYGYTF.

The table lists this clone with a count of one. The chain employs TRBV7-2 and TRBJ1-2, with 7 bases fitting TRBD1. The germline gives CDR1 SGHTA, CDR2 FQGNSA. There are 14 residues in the CDR3. V dropped 4 bases and J dropped 0; count of bases not matched to a gene: 2. The CDR3 loop reads CASSSDRTNYGYTF. CDR3 coding DNA: TGTGCCAGCAGCTCGGACAGGACTAACTATGGCTACACCTTC.

The chain combines TRBV6-5 with TRBJ1-6; possibly TRBD1 for D (5 bases). Trimming removed 6 bases from V and 10 bases from J, with 19 bases in between. The CDR3 has 15 amino acids. Germline CDR1 reads MNHEY; CDR2 reads SVGAGI. CDR3 coding DNA: TGTGCCAGCAGCAGAGCAGGGTTGGGAGAATCACCCCTCCACTTT. Its protein product is CASSRAGLGESPLHF.

This clone was detected a few times. V is TRBV7-8 and J is TRBJ2-7; D is undetermined. CDR3 length equals 15 residues. The germline CDR1 and CDR2 sequences are SGHVS and FQNEAQ. V was shortened by 5 bases and J by 1 base, with 15 bases between the two germline ends. CDR3 sequence (DNA): TGTGCCAGCAGCCCGAGCCTAAGAAGTTCCTACGAGCAGTACTTC. This gives the protein CASSPSLRSSYEQYF. Drawing the rest from reference TRBV7-8 and TRBJ2-7, the complete variable domain is GAGVSQSPRYKVAKRGQDVALRCDPISGHVSLFWYQQALGQGPEFLTYFQNEAQLDKSGLPSDRFFAERPEGSVSTLKIQRTQQEDSAVYLCASSPSLRSSYEQYFGPGTRLTVT.

The chain employs TRBV5-6 and TRBJ1-5; possibly TRBD1 for D (6 bases). Looked up from germline, CDR1 is SGHDT and CDR2 is YYEEEE. This CDR3 contains 15 residues. Between the trimmed V and J ends, which lost 4 bases and 3 bases, there was a span of 14 bases. The CDR3 bases are TGTGCCAGCAGCACGGGAGGACAGCTCAATCAGCCCCAGCATTTT. It yields the protein CASSTGGQLNQPQHF.

On this clone itself: The same CDR3 is also encoded by other DNA sequences in this sample. The CDR3 region is CASSPSGDEQFF. In DNA, the CDR3 is TGTGCCAGCTCACCCTCGGGCGATGAGCAGTTCTTC. The gene calls are TRBV18 and TRBJ2-1; the D is unclear. The CDR3 contains 12 residues. The germline V gene has CDR1 KGHSH and CDR2 LQKENI. V was shortened by 3 bases and J by 8 bases, with 8 bases between the two germline ends.

The V and J genes are TRBV5-4 and TRBJ2-3; D is uncertain. CDR3 size: 14 residues. Germline lookup yields CDR1 SGHNT and CDR2 YYREEE (reference sequence). V lost 3 bases to trimming and J lost 0 bases, with 8 bases between them. CDR3 sequence reads: CASSYPISTDTQYF. The CDR3 bases are TGTGCCAGCAGCTACCCCATTAGCACAGATACGCAGTATTTT. The full variable domain, in which reference TRBV5-4 and TRBJ2-3 provide the parts outside the CDR3, is ETGVTQSPTHLIKTRGQQVTLRCSSQSGHNTVSWYQQALGQGPQFIFQYYREEENGRGNFPPRFSGLQFPNYSSELNVNALELDDSALYLCASSYPISTDTQYFGPGTRLTVL.

This clone was seen only a few times. V gene TRBV28 combines with J gene TRBJ2-6; a weak D match, TRBD1 (6 bases). CDR1 and CDR2 (germline): MDHEN, SYDVKM. This CDR3 has 18 residues. Deletions cut 6 bases from V and 0 bases from J, with 18 bases between. The DNA for the CDR3 is TGTGCCAGCAGCCCCCTCACGACAGGCATCTCTGGGGCCAACGTCCTGACTTTC. The encoded protein is CASSPLTTGISGANVLTF.

This clone came up a few times. The V and J genes are TRBV29-1 and TRBJ1-1; 11 bases are shared with TRBD1. With V trimmed by 6 bases and J by 11 bases, 23 bases remained unmatched. The CDR3 is 17 residues long. The germline V gene has CDR1 SQVTM and CDR2 ANQGSEA. CDR3 sequence: CSVLPRTGGGPPFSAFF. CDR3 coding DNA: TGCAGCGTCCTACCTCGGACAGGGGGCGGACCACCCTTTAGCGCTTTCTTT.

This clone was counted only a few times. This chain uses TRBV6-6 with TRBJ2-3, with 7 bases that match TRBD2. This CDR3 spans 14 amino acids. V was clipped by 2 bases and J by 4 bases; unmatched bases: 3. The germline gives CDR1 MNHNY, CDR2 SVGAGI (reference sequence). CDR3 coding DNA: TGTGCCAGCAGTTACGGTGGGGGGGCAGATACGCAGTATTTT. It encodes CASSYGGGADTQYF.

The chain employs TRBV10-3 and TRBJ1-5; TRBD1 matches at 8 bases. This CDR3 contains 13 residues. V shed 9 bases, J shed 4 bases, and the junction held 5 bases outside the gene matches. Germline V gene lookup returns CDR1 ENHRY and CDR2 SYGVKD. The CDR3 protein is CAIAQGVNQPQHF. CDR3 bases: TGTGCCATAGCACAGGGGGTTAATCAGCCCCAGCATTTT.

The rearrangement uses TRBV7-9 and TRBJ1-6, with 7 bases aligning to TRBD1. Germline V gene sequence: CDR1 SEHNR, CDR2 FQNEAQ (reference sequence). The J segment lost 5 bases and the V segment lost 5 bases, leaving 9 bases of the junction unmatched. CDR3 length: 16 residues. CDR3 nucleotide sequence: TGTGCCAGCAGCACCACAGGGGCCGAAAATAATTCACCCCTCCACTTT. It encodes CASSTTGAENNSPLHF.

The V gene is TRBV18, the J gene TRBJ2-5; D unresolved. The germline gives CDR1 KGHSH, CDR2 LQKENI. CDR3 size: 13 residues. The V gene lost 5 bases and the J gene lost 1 base, with 8 bases spanning the gap. CDR3 in amino acids: CASSFTVQETQYF. The CDR3 DNA reads as TGTGCCAGCTCATTTACTGTCCAAGAGACCCAGTACTTC.